The following is a TCR beta chain sequence with its context. This record belongs to a study of neoadjuvant nivolumab and ipilimumab in lung cancer. This CDR3 spans 12 amino acids. Germline CDR1 is MNHEY and CDR2 is SVGAGI. Deletions cut 6 bases from V and 4 bases from J, with 9 bases between. Some clones are missing from TCRdb's copy, which holds only in-frame ones; the method was immunoSEQ multiplex PCR. Of 25,000 or so clones listed, 83% were seen once; the top ten hold over 4.5%. The receptor's source is an adult with non-small cell lung cancer. The V and J genes are TRBV6-5 and TRBJ1-2, with unresolved D. The source material was tumor tissue, sampled after neoadjuvant nivolumab, alone or with ipilimumab, at or shortly before surgery. CDR3 nucleotides: TGTGCCAGCAGGAAAGCTAGCTATGGCTACACCTTC. It encodes CASRKASYGYTF.